The entry that follows covers one TCR beta chain sequence. Its antigen is as yet unknown. Trimming removed 5 bases from V and 7 bases from J; junction bases left unmatched: 15. The CDR3 has 16 amino acids. Germline V gene data show CDR1 as DFQATT and CDR2 as SNEGSKA (reference sequence). The record originates from a study of post-analysis software for immune sequencing data. General study findings and limits: Multiple sclerosis patients had significantly lower normalized Chao1 diversity than controls. In patients, TRBV5-6, TRBV5-1 and TRBV20-1 belonged to roughly 5 TRBV segments found more frequently than in controls.

Unique molecular identifiers were carried by the TCR beta cDNA libraries. A population of roughly 0.95 to 10 million T cells gave rise to approximately 500,000 cDNA molecules. TCRdb fed the PCR reads into MiXCR, producing one record per CDR3 protein. This sample has about 180,000 distinct CDR3 sequences, with approximately 30% found just once. Sequencing was done on a sample of blood. This TCR was sampled from a girl between 10 and 17 years old with multiple sclerosis. The chain is built from TRBV20-1 and TRBJ2-7; 12 bases line up with TRBD2. The CDR3 here is CSASRTQTSGGREQYF. The CDR3 DNA follows: TGCAGTGCTTCAAGAACCCAGACTAGCGGGGGACGGGAGCAGTACTTC.